The rows below give T cell receptor beta chains drawn from one sample of a study of T cells in tumors and immune-related adverse events. Assay used: immunoSEQ multiplex PCR; TCRdb lists only in-frame clones, some missing. This sample has about 22,000 clones; 75% to 95% occur once, and the top ten carry around 1.3%. The sequences come from lymph node tissue, collected from a patient treated with anti-PD-1 therapy. The source is a female donor with metastatic renal cell carcinoma. Both conserved end residues are part of each CDR3. D genes are given only for firm matches. Clone size is given for some rows only: seen once, a few or many times, or a class if the clone is expanded.

v_gene	d_gene	abundance	j_gene	CDR3nt	CDR3aa
TRBV29-1	NA	NA	TRBJ1-1	TGCAGCGTCCTTACGCGGGAAGACACTGAAGCTTTCTTT	CSVLTREDTEAFF
TRBV5-6	TRBD1	NA	TRBJ2-1	TGTGCCAGCAGCCCCAGGACAGGCTCCTACAATGAGCAGTTCTTC	CASSPRTGSYNEQFF
TRBV4-1	NA	NA	TRBJ1-1	TGCGCCAGCAGCCAGACGGGGCTTAACACTGAAGCTTTCTTT	CASSQTGLNTEAFF
TRBV25-1	NA	NA	TRBJ1-4	TGTGCCAGCAGTTTAAAACAGGGCGCTGTTGAAAAACTGTTTTTT	CASSLKQGAVEKLFF
TRBV9	TRBD2	NA	TRBJ2-7	TGTGCCAGCAGCGTGGGTAGCGGGAGTGTCTACGAGCAGTACTTC	CASSVGSGSVYEQYF
TRBV7-9	TRBD1	NA	TRBJ1-3	TGTGCCAGCAGCCAGGGACAGGGGAACACCATATATTTT	CASSQGQGNTIYF
TRBV5-1	TRBD2	NA	TRBJ2-3	TGCGCCAGCAGCCTACTCGGGACTAGCGGGGGGAGCACAGATACGCAGTATTTT	CASSLLGTSGGSTDTQYF
TRBV4-2	TRBD2	NA	TRBJ2-7	TGTGCCAGCAGCCAAGAAGGACTAGCGGGGGTCCCGGGGGAGCAGTACTTC	CASSQEGLAGVPGEQYF
TRBV11-1	TRBD1	NA	TRBJ2-7	TGTGCCAGCAGCTTAGGGACAGGGACCTACGAGCAGTACTTC	CASSLGTGTYEQYF
TRBV10-3	TRBD2	NA	TRBJ2-1	TGTGCCATCAGTGAAGCGGGAGGGGAAAATGAGCAGTTCTTC	CAISEAGGENEQFF
TRBV18	TRBD1	once	TRBJ2-4	TGTGCCAGCTCACCACCGGGACAGGGGCGTGCCAAAAACATTCAGTACTTC	CASSPPGQGRAKNIQYF
TRBV20-1	NA	NA	TRBJ1-1	TGCAGTGGGGGGACTCTAACTGAAGCTTTCTTT	CSGGTLTEAFF
TRBV2	NA	NA	TRBJ2-7	TGTGCCAGCAGTGAGATGTTTCCGCCCGAGCAGTACTTC	CASSEMFPPEQYF
TRBV29-1	NA	NA	TRBJ2-3	TGCAGCGTTGACGCTGCAGGAACCGCAGATACGCAGTATTTT	CSVDAAGTADTQYF
TRBV7-2	NA	NA	TRBJ2-1	TGTGCCAGCAGCCCCCGGTTGAGCGACACAAACAATGAGCAGTTCTTC	CASSPRLSDTNNEQFF
TRBV11-2	NA	once	TRBJ2-7	TGTGCCAGCAGCTTAGTCTGGAGGGACTCTCCCTACGAGCAGTACTTC	CASSLVWRDSPYEQYF
TRBV6-5	NA	NA	TRBJ1-2	TGTGCCAGCAGTTACTCGCCGACAGCCGATGGCTACACCTTC	CASSYSPTADGYTF
TRBV6-5	NA	NA	TRBJ2-7	TGTGCCAGCAGTTACCGGGGTAGAGAGCAGTACTTC	CASSYRGREQYF
TRBV9	NA	NA	TRBJ2-3	TGTGCCAGCAGCGTAGGTGCCAGCGGGCCGCGCACAGATACGCAGTATTTT	CASSVGASGPRTDTQYF